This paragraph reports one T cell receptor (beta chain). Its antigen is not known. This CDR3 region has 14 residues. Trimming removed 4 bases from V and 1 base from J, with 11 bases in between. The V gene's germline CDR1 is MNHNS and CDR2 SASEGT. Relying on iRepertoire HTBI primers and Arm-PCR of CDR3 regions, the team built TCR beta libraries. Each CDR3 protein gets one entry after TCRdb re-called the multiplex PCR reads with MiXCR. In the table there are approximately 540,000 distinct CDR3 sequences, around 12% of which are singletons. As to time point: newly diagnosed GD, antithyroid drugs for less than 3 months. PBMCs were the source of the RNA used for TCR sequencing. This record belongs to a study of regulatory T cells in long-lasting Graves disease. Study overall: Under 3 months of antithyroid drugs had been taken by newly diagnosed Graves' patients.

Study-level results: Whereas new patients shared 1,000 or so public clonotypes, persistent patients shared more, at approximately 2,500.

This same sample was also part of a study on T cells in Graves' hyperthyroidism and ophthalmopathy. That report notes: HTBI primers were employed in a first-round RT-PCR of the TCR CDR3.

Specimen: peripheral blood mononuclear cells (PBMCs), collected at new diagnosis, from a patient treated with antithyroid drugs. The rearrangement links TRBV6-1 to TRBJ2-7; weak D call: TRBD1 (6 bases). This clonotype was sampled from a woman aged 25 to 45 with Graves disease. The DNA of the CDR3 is TGTGCCAGCAGTGTAGACAGGCAGTCCTACGAGCAGTACTTC. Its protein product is CASSVDRQSYEQYF.